A selection of T cell receptor beta chains follows, all from one sample in a study of CD8+CD57+ T cells in acquired aplastic anemia. TCRdb reanalysed the reads using MiXCR and keeps one entry per CDR3 protein. The table lists about 270,000 distinct CDR3 sequences, 45% to 70% of them singletons. The sample comprised sorted CD4+, CD8+, or CD8+CD57+ T cells (not recorded which) from PBMCs. These receptors were obtained from a human donor with severe aplastic anemia or a healthy control (not recorded which). Both conserved end residues are part of each CDR3. D genes are given only for firm matches. Clone size is given for some rows only: seen once, a few or many times, or a class if the clone is expanded.

V gene	D gene	J gene	clone size	CDR3 protein	CDR3 DNA
TRBV7-9	TRBD2	TRBJ2-1	-	CASGGLAGTYNEQFF	TGTGCCAGCGGCGGACTAGCGGGGACCTACAATGAGCAGTTCTTC
TRBV7-9	-	TRBJ2-2	-	CASSLDPTELFF	TGTGCCAGCAGCCTAGACCCGACCGAGCTGTTTTTT
TRBV6-5	-	TRBJ1-2	many	CASSYSSEGYGYTF	TGTGCCAGCAGTTACTCCTCGGAGGGTTATGGCTACACCTTC
TRBV15	-	TRBJ2-5	-	CATSTGTGFGETQYF	TGTGCCACCAGCACCGGTACAGGGTTTGGAGAGACCCAGTACTTC
TRBV20-1	-	TRBJ1-3	many	CSARDWAYSGNTIYF	TGCAGTGCTAGAGACTGGGCCTACTCTGGAAACACCATATATTTT
TRBV20-1	TRBD2	TRBJ2-3	many	CSPRGGKDTQYF	TGCAGTCCCCGGGGGGGCAAAGATACGCAGTATTTT
TRBV7-6	TRBD1	TRBJ2-7	once	CASSLVVWTGLDEQYF	TGTGCCAGCAGCTTAGTTGTCTGGACAGGGCTCGACGAGCAGTACTTC
TRBV20-1	TRBD2	TRBJ2-3	-	CSARVLTSGNTDTQYF	TGCAGTGCTAGAGTATTAACTAGCGGAAACACAGATACGCAGTATTTT
TRBV5-1	TRBD2	TRBJ2-1	many	CASSLTLAGGPNEQFF	TGCGCCAGCAGCTTAACACTAGCGGGGGGCCCCAATGAGCAGTTCTTC
TRBV3-1	TRBD1	TRBJ2-7	few	CASSQGPGQTTLNYEQYF	TGTGCCAGCAGCCAGGGTCCGGGACAGACGACATTAAACTACGAGCAGTACTTC